This T cell receptor (beta chain) was sequenced for a study of cytomegalovirus exposure and HLA in healthy donors. The V gene lost 5 bases and the J gene lost 0 bases, with 10 bases spanning the gap. The CDR3 loop spans 15 amino acids. Looked up from germline, CDR1 is SEHNR and CDR2 is FQNEAQ (reference sequence). Clones were sequenced by immunoSEQ multiplex PCR, and TCRdb holds only the in-frame ones, with some missing. The table lists hundreds of thousands of clones, roughly 90% of them singletons, with roughly 0.93% in the top ten. This clone was recorded a few times. Sequences were obtained from PBMCs. This chain uses TRBV7-9 with TRBJ1-4, with D perhaps TRBD1 (6 bases). This clonotype was sampled from a woman younger than 35 in good health and CMV-seronegative. In nucleotides, the CDR3 is TGTGCCAGCAGCGGATACAGGGCAACTAATGAAAAACTGTTTTTT. Translating gives CASSGYRATNEKLFF.